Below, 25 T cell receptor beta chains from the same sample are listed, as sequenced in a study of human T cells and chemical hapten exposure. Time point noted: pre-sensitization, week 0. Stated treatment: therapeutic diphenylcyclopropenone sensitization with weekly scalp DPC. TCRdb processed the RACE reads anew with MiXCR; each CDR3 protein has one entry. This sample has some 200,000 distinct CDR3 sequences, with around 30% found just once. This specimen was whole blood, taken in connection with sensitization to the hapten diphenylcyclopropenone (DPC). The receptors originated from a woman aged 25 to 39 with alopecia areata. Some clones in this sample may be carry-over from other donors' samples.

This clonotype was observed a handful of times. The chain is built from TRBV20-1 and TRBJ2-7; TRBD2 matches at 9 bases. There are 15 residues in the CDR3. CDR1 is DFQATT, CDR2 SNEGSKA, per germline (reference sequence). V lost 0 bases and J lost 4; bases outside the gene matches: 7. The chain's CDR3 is CSARDWLAGKYEQYF. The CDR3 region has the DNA TGCAGTGCTAGAGATTGGCTAGCGGGAAAGTACGAGCAGTACTTC.

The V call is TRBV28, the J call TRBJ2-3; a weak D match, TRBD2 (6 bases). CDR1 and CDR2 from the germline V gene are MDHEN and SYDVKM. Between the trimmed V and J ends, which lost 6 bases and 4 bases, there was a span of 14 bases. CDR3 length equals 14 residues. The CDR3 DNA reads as TGTGCCAGCAGAGTGGGGCGGGGCGCAGATACGCAGTATTTT. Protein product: CASRVGRGADTQYF.

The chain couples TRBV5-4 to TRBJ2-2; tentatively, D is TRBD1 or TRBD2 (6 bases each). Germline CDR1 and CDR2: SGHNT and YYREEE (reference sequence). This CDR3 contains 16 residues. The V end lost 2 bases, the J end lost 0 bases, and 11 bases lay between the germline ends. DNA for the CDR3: TGTGCCAGCAGCTTCGGGGGCCCGGCGAACACCGGGGAGCTGTTTTTT. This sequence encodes CASSFGGPANTGELFF.

The DNA for the CDR3 is TGTGCCAGCAGCTTAGCCGGTGGCGAGCAGTACTTC. Residues: CASSLAGGEQYF. The rearrangement joins TRBV11-2 to TRBJ2-7, with no clear D. The CDR3 is 12 amino acids. In germline, CDR1 is SGHAT, CDR2 FQNNGV. Trimming stripped 1 base from V and 6 bases from J, with 7 bases between.

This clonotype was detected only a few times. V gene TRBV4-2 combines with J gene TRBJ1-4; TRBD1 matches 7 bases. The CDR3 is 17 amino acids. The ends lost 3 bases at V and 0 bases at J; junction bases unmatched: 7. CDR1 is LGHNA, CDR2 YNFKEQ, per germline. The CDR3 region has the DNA TGTGCCAGCAGCCAGGCGACAGGGAGTTCAACTAATGAAAAACTGTTTTTT. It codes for CASSQATGSSTNEKLFF.

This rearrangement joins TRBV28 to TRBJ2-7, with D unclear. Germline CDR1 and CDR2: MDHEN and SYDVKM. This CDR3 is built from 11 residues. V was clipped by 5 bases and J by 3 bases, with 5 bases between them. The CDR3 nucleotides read TGTGCCAGCAGTCACAACTACGAGCAGTACTTC. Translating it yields CASSHNYEQYF.

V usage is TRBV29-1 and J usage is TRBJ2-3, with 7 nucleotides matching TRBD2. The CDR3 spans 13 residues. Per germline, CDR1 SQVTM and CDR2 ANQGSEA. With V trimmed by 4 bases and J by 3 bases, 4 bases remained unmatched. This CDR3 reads CSVGGSKTDTQYF. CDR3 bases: TGCAGCGTTGGCGGGAGTAAGACAGATACGCAGTATTTT.

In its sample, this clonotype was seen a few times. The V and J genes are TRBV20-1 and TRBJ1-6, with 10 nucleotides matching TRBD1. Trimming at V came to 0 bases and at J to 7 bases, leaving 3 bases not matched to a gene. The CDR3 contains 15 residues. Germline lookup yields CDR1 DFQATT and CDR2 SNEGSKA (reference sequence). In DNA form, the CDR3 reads TGCAGTGCTAGAGAAGGGGGACAGGGGAATTCACCCCTCCACTTT. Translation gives CSAREGGQGNSPLHF.

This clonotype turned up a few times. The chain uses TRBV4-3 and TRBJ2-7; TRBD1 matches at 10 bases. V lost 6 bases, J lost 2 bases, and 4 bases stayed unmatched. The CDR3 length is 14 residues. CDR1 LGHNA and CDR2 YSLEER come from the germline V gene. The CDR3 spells CASSRDRGAYEQYF. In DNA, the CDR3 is TGCGCCAGCAGTAGGGACAGGGGCGCCTACGAGCAGTACTTC.

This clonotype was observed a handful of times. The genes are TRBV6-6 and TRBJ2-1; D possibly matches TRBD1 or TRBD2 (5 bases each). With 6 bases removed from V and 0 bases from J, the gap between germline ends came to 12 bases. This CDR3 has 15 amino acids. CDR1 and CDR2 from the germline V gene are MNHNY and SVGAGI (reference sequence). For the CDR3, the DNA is TGTGCCAGCAGGTCGGGGACCAACTCCTACAATGAGCAGTTCTTC. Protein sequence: CASRSGTNSYNEQFF.

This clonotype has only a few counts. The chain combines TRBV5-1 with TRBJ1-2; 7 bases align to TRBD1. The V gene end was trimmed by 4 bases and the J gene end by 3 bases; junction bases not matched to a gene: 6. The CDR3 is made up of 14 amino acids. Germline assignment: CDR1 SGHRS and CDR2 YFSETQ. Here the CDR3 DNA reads TGCGCCAGCAGCCAACCAGGGGGAGACTATGGCTACACCTTC. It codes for CASSQPGGDYGYTF.

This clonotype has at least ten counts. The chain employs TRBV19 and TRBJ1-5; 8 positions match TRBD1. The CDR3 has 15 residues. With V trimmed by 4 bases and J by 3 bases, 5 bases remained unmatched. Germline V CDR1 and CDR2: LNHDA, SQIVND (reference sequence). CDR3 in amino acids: CASSTRTGFNQPQHF. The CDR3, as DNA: TGTGCCAGTAGTACGAGGACAGGGTTCAATCAGCCCCAGCATTTT. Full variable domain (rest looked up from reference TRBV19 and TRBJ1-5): DGGITQSPKYLFRKEGQNVTLSCEQNLNHDAMYWYRQDPGQGLRLIYYSQIVNDFQKGDIAEGYSVSREKKESFPLTVTSAQKNPTAFYLCASSTRTGFNQPQHFGDGTRLSIL.

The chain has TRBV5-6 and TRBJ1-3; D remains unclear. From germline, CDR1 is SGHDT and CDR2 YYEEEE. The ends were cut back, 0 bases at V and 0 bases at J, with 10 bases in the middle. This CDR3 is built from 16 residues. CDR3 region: CASSLVRPLSGNTIYF. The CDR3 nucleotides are TGTGCCAGCAGCTTGGTCCGGCCCCTCTCTGGAAACACCATATATTTT.

CDR3 nucleotides: TGCGCCAGCAGCTTGAACAGCATGAACACTGAAGCTTTCTTT. Amino acids: CASSLNSMNTEAFF. The gene calls are TRBV5-1 and TRBJ1-1; D is uncertain. Looked up from germline, CDR1 is SGHRS and CDR2 is YFSETQ. There are 14 residues in the CDR3. Trimming left V 1 base short and J 0 bases short, with 7 bases between. The variable domain in full, completed from reference TRBV5-1 and TRBJ1-1, reads KAGVTQTPRYLIKTRGQQVTLSCSPISGHRSVSWYQQTPGQGLQFLFEYFSETQRNKGNFPGRFSGRQFSNSRSEMNVSTLELGDSALYLCASSLNSMNTEAFFGQGTRLTVV.

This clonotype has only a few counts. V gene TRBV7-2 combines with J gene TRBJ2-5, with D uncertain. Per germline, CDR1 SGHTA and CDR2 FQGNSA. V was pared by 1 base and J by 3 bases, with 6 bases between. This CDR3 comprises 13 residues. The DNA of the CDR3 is TGTGCCAGCAGCTTAGTGGCTGAAGAGACCCAGTACTTC. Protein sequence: CASSLVAEETQYF.

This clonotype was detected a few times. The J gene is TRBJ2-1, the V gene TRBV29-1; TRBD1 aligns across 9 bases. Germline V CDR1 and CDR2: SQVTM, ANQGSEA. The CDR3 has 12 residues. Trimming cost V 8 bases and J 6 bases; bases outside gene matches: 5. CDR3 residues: CSQADRGNEQFF. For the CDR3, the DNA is TGCAGCCAGGCGGACAGGGGCAATGAGCAGTTCTTC.

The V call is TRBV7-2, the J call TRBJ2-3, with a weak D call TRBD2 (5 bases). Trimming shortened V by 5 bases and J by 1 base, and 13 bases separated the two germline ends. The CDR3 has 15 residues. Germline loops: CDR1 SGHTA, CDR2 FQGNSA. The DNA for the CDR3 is TGTGCCAGCAGCCCCTCGTACGGGGGCACAGATACGCAGTATTTT. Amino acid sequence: CASSPSYGGTDTQYF.

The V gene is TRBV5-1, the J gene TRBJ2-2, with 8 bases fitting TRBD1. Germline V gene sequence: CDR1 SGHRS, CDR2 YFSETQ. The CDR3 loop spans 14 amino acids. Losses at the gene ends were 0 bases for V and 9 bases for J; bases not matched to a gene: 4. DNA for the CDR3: TGCGCCAGCAGCTTGGATAGGACAGGGTGGGAGCTGTTTTTT. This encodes CASSLDRTGWELFF.

DNA for the CDR3: TGTGCCAGCAGTTTTGGGCAGCTCTCTGGAAACACCATATATTTT. This encodes CASSFGQLSGNTIYF. This chain links TRBV28 with TRBJ1-3; no definite D call. V gave up 3 bases and J gave up 0 bases, with 9 bases separating them. The CDR3 spans 15 residues. Germline CDR1 is MDHEN and CDR2 is SYDVKM.

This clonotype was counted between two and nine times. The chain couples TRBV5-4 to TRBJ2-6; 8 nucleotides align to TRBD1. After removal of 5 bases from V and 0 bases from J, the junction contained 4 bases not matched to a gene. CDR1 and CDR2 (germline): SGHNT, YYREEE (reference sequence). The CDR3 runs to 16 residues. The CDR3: CASRDRARSGANVLTF. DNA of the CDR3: TGTGCCAGCAGGGACAGGGCTCGCTCTGGGGCCAACGTCCTGACTTTC.

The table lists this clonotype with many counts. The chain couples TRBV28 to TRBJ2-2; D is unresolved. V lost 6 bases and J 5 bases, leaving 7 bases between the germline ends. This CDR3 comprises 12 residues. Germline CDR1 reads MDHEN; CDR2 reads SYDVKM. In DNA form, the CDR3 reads TGTGCCAGCAGCTTAGAGACCGGGGAGCTGTTTTTT. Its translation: CASSLETGELFF.

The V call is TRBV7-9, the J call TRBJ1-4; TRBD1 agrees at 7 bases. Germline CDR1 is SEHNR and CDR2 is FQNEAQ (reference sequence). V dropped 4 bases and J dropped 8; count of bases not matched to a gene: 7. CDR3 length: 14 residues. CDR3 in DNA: TGTGCCAGCAGCTCTCCAAAGGACAGGGAAAAACTGTTTTTT. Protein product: CASSSPKDREKLFF.

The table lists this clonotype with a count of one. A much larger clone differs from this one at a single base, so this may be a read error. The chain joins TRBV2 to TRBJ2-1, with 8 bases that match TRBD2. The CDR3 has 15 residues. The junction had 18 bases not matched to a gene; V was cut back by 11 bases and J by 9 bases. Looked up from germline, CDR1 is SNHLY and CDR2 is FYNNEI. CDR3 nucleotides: TGTGCCGGCACCACGTCGGGCGGGGGGCTTGGTGAGCAGTTCTTC. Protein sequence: CAGTTSGGGLGEQFF. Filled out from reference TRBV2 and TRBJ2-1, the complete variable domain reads EPEVTQTPSHQVTQMGQEVILRCVPISNHLYFYWYRQILGQKVEFLVSFYNNEISEKSEIFDDQFSVERPDGSNFTLKIRSTKLEDSAMYFCAGTTSGGGLGEQFFGPGTRLTVL.

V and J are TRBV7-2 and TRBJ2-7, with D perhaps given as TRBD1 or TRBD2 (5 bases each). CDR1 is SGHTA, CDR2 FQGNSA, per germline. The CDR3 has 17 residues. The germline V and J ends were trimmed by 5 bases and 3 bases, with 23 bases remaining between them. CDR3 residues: CASSARGQGRMYYEQYF. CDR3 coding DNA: TGTGCCAGCAGCGCAAGGGGTCAGGGACGGATGTACTACGAGCAGTACTTC.

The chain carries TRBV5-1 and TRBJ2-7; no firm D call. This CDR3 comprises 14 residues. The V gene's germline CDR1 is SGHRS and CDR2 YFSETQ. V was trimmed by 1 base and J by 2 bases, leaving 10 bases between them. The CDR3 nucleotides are TGCGCCAGCAGCTTGAGCCAATTCGCCTACGAGCAGTACTTC. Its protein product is CASSLSQFAYEQYF. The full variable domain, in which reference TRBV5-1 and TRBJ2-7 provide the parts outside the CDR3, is KAGVTQTPRYLIKTRGQQVTLSCSPISGHRSVSWYQQTPGQGLQFLFEYFSETQRNKGNFPGRFSGRQFSNSRSEMNVSTLELGDSALYLCASSLSQFAYEQYFGPGTRLTVT.